Below are 8 T cell receptor beta chains sequenced from a single sample in a study of cytomegalovirus exposure and HLA in healthy donors. Vbeta (60) and Jbeta (13) primers were used in the PCR. Clones were sequenced by immunoSEQ multiplex PCR, and TCRdb holds only the in-frame ones, with some missing. The sample holds about 190,000 clones, approximately 78% seen once. Source material: PBMCs. These receptors were taken from a male donor in good health and CMV-seronegative.

The chain combines TRBV7-8 with TRBJ1-1, with a possible D match to TRBD1 (5 bases). The V end lost 7 bases, the J end lost 3 bases, and 9 bases lay between the germline ends. The CDR3 contains 12 residues. Germline assignment: CDR1 SGHVS and CDR2 FQNEAQ. The CDR3 sequence is CASTRGDTEAFF. CDR3 bases: TGTGCCAGCACCCGGGGGGACACTGAAGCTTTCTTT.

The chain uses TRBV5-8 and TRBJ2-2; D possibly corresponds to TRBD1 (6 bases). CDR1 is SGHTS, CDR2 YDEGEE, per germline. The CDR3 loop spans 18 amino acids. The V gene lost 0 bases and the J gene lost 4 bases, with 19 bases spanning the gap. CDR3 DNA sequence: TGTGCCAGCAGCTTGGCCAGAACCCGACAGGCCCGCACCGGGGAGCTGTTTTTT. This encodes CASSLARTRQARTGELFF.

The chain employs TRBV30 and TRBJ2-5; 11 bases match TRBD2. CDR3 length: 14 residues. Germline CDR1 GTSNPN, CDR2 SVGIG (reference sequence). The V and J ends lost 5 bases and 2 bases, in that order; junction bases with no gene match: 4. CDR3 loop: CAWGTSGEQETQYF. The DNA of the CDR3 is TGTGCCTGGGGGACTAGCGGAGAACAAGAGACCCAGTACTTC.

The chain joins TRBV4-1 to TRBJ1-6; no reliable D call. The CDR3 contains 16 residues. Germline V gene sequence: CDR1 MGHRA, CDR2 YSYEKL. Trimming removed 0 bases from V and 0 bases from J, with 6 bases in between. As DNA, the CDR3 is TGCGCCAGCAGCCAAGATTGGAGCTCCTATAATTCACCCCTCCACTTT. The encoded protein is CASSQDWSSYNSPLHF.

The chain carries TRBV4-3 and TRBJ2-1; the match to TRBD1 covers 10 bases. V shed 4 bases and J 4 bases; nucleotides not matched to a gene: 7. From germline, CDR1 is LGHNA and CDR2 YSLEER. The CDR3 has 16 amino acids. CDR3 DNA sequence: TGCGCCAGCAGCCGACAGGGGGCCCGAAAATACAATGAGCAGTTCTTC. The encoded protein is CASSRQGARKYNEQFF.

The chain joins TRBV28 to TRBJ1-1, with D possibly matching TRBD1 (6 bases). V was shortened by 10 bases and J by 2 bases, with 23 bases between the two germline ends. Germline values: CDR1 MDHEN, CDR2 SYDVKM. The CDR3 extends over 16 amino acids. This CDR3 is CAINLKGIRGNTEAFF. CDR3 DNA: TGTGCCATCAACCTCAAGGGGATCAGGGGAAACACTGAAGCTTTCTTT. The entire variable domain, with the rest obtained from reference TRBV28 and TRBJ1-1, is as follows: DVKVTQSSRYLVKRTGEKVFLECVQDMDHENMFWYRQDPGLGLRLIYFSYDVKMKEKGDIPEGYSVSREKKERFSLILESASTNQTSMYLCAINLKGIRGNTEAFFGQGTRLTVV.

The rearrangement joins TRBV15 to TRBJ2-7, with 9 bases lining up with TRBD1. Germline V gene sequence: CDR1 LNHNV, CDR2 YYDKDF (reference sequence). The trim removed 0 bases at V and 3 bases at J, leaving 9 bases unmatched. This CDR3 spans 17 amino acids. The CDR3 reads CATSREGAGTGLYEQYF. As DNA, the CDR3 is TGTGCCACCAGCAGAGAGGGGGCCGGGACAGGGCTCTACGAGCAGTACTTC.

The chain recombines TRBV5-1 with TRBJ1-5, with TRBD1 matching over 8 bases. Per germline, CDR1 SGHRS and CDR2 YFSETQ. The trim removed 0 bases at V and 7 bases at J, leaving 6 bases unmatched. The CDR3 has 15 residues. CDR3 protein: CASSLASGGLQPQHF. CDR3 nucleotides: TGCGCCAGCAGCTTGGCCTCAGGGGGCTTGCAGCCCCAGCATTTT.